This T cell receptor (beta chain) originates from a study of shared clonotypes between healthy human individuals. For this clone: What it recognizes is unknown.

Findings and limits, study-wide: It was anticipated that sequencing depth would influence how many clonotypes donors shared.

Replicate sorted-subset PCRs were loaded with around 220 ng DNA, 31,000 or so T cell genomes. The data were produced by immunoSEQ multiplex PCR, yet TCRdb's version contains in-frame clones alone and is incomplete. The data show 2 million to 2.5 million clones, 95% seen once. V was pared by 5 bases and J by 7 bases, with 5 bases of the junction left unmatched. Germline V gene lookup returns CDR1 SGHRS and CDR2 YFSETQ. The CDR3 contains 13 residues. This TCR derives from a man between 18 and 35 years old in good health. Source material: naive CD4+ T cells sorted from blood. Stated subset: CD45RA+ positively selected. The rearrangement links TRBV5-1 to TRBJ1-5; 8 bases are shared with TRBD1. The CDR3 DNA reads as TGCGCCAGCAGACAGGACAGGGACCAGCCCCAGCATTTT. It is translated as CASRQDRDQPQHF.